This passage covers 32 T cell receptor beta chains from one sample sequenced in a study of cytomegalovirus exposure and HLA in healthy donors. The PCR contained 60 Vbeta and 13 Jbeta primers. Here immunoSEQ multiplex PCR was the method, and the copy in TCRdb shows in-frame clones only, minus some. The sample contains 95,000 to 150,000 clones, 77% of which appear only once. The sample was PBMCs. All receptors come from a woman between 40 and 55 years old in good health and CMV-seropositive.

This clone was observed a handful of times. The chain couples TRBV7-9 to TRBJ1-5, with 9 bases fitting TRBD1. J was trimmed by 4 bases and V by 5 bases; bases with no gene match: 3. The CDR3 extends over 14 amino acids. Germline assignment: CDR1 SEHNR and CDR2 FQNEAQ (reference sequence). CDR3 sequence: CASSRGQGNQPQHF. The CDR3 DNA is TGTGCCAGCAGCCGGGGACAGGGAAATCAGCCCCAGCATTTT.

This chain uses TRBV19 with TRBJ2-7; 8 bases are shared with TRBD1. The germline V gene has CDR1 LNHDA and CDR2 SQIVND (reference sequence). Trimming removed 5 bases from V and 3 bases from J; junction bases left unmatched: 6. The CDR3 is 14 amino acids. The CDR3 loop is CASSLTGGNYEQYF. In DNA, the CDR3 is TGTGCCAGTAGTCTAACAGGGGGAAACTACGAGCAGTACTTC.

The rearrangement links TRBV5-6 to TRBJ2-3, with TRBD2 identical over 8 bases. Germline loops: CDR1 SGHDT, CDR2 YYEEEE. The CDR3 extends over 16 amino acids. V was pared by 3 bases and J by 5 bases, with 11 bases of the junction left unmatched. The DNA for the CDR3 is TGTGCCAGCAGCTCGCGACTAGCGATGAGAAAAGATACGCAGTATTTT. Residues: CASSSRLAMRKDTQYF. Drawing the rest from reference TRBV5-6 and TRBJ2-3, the complete variable domain is DAGVTQSPTHLIKTRGQQVTLRCSPKSGHDTVSWYQQALGQGPQFIFQYYEEEERQRGNFPDRFSGHQFPNYSSELNVNALLLGDSALYLCASSSRLAMRKDTQYFGPGTRLTVL.

This chain connects TRBV28 to TRBJ1-2, with 9 bases identical to TRBD1. Germline CDR1 is MDHEN and CDR2 is SYDVKM. The CDR3 contains 15 residues. Unmatched junction bases numbered 9, after V lost 6 bases and J lost 4 bases. The CDR3: CASRGPGTGTYGYTF. In DNA form, the CDR3 reads TGTGCCAGCAGAGGCCCCGGGACAGGGACCTATGGCTACACCTTC.

The chain employs TRBV6-5 and TRBJ2-1, with 16 bases lining up with TRBD2. The CDR3 spans 15 residues. V gave up 7 bases and J gave up 12 bases; unmatched junction bases: 9. Germline CDR1 reads MNHEY; CDR2 reads SVGAGI. The chain's CDR3 is CASTKPGLAGGMQFF. DNA of the CDR3: TGTGCCAGCACTAAACCGGGACTAGCGGGAGGGATGCAGTTCTTC.

The rearrangement uses TRBV19 and TRBJ2-1; D may be TRBD2 (5 bases). V was clipped by 4 bases and J by 1 base, with 8 bases between them. This CDR3 has 14 amino acids. The V gene's germline CDR1 is LNHDA and CDR2 SQIVND (reference sequence). This CDR3 reads CASSRTVSYNEQFF. In nucleotides, the CDR3 is TGTGCCAGTAGTAGGACTGTGTCCTACAATGAGCAGTTCTTC.

This clone has a handful of counts. The chain employs TRBV6-1 and TRBJ2-7; the match to TRBD2 covers 8 bases. Trimming cost V 8 bases and J 10 bases; bases outside gene matches: 16. The CDR3 is 14 amino acids. Germline V CDR1 and CDR2: MNHNS, SASEGT. The CDR3 DNA reads as TGTGCCAGCTCCGGGGGGGCGGCTCAGTACTTACAGTACTTC. Protein: CASSGGAAQYLQYF.

This rearrangement joins TRBV7-3 to TRBJ2-1; weak D call: TRBD2 (6 bases). The CDR3 spans 14 residues. The V end lost 5 bases, the J end lost 9 bases, and 17 bases lay between the germline ends. Germline assignment: CDR1 SGHTA and CDR2 FQGTGA. CDR3: CASSEGGTSREQFF. CDR3 coding DNA: TGTGCCAGCAGCGAAGGTGGGACTTCGCGTGAGCAGTTCTTC. The full variable domain, its missing parts supplied by reference TRBV7-3 and TRBJ2-1, is GAGVSQTPSNKVTEKGKYVELRCDPISGHTALYWYRQSLGQGPEFLIYFQGTGAADDSGLPNDRFFAVRPEGSVSTLKIQRTERGDSAVYLCASSEGGTSREQFFGPGTRLTVL.

This clone was recorded once. The gene calls are TRBV18 and TRBJ1-1, with D uncertain. The CDR3 extends over 14 amino acids. Germline V gives CDR1 KGHSH, CDR2 LQKENI. The germline V and J ends were trimmed by 3 bases and 1 base, with 9 bases remaining between them. CDR3 loop: CASSPPTGNTEAFF. The CDR3 nucleotides are TGTGCCAGCTCACCGCCCACCGGGAACACTGAAGCTTTCTTT. The full variable domain, its missing parts supplied by reference TRBV18 and TRBJ1-1, is NAGVMQNPRHLVRRRGQEARLRCSPMKGHSHVYWYRQLPEEGLKFMVYLQKENIIDESGMPKERFSAEFPKEGPSILRIQQVVRGDSAAYFCASSPPTGNTEAFFGQGTRLTVV.

The chain couples TRBV2 to TRBJ2-5; TRBD1 might be the D (5 bases). The germline gives CDR1 SNHLY, CDR2 FYNNEI. This CDR3 spans 13 amino acids. V was trimmed by 7 bases and J by 0 bases, leaving 9 bases between them. The CDR3 sequence: CASNRQNQETQYF. As DNA, the CDR3 is TGTGCCAGCAACCGACAGAACCAAGAGACCCAGTACTTC.

The rearrangement joins TRBV11-3 to TRBJ2-5; 9 bases match TRBD1. J gave up 4 bases and V 4 bases, and 7 bases lay outside the gene matches. This CDR3 is built from 15 residues. CDR1 SGHNT and CDR2 YENEEA come from the germline V gene. The CDR3, as DNA: TGTGCCAGCAGCTCACAGACAGGGGGTTTAGAGACCCAGTACTTC. Its protein product is CASSSQTGGLETQYF.

This chain links TRBV6-1 with TRBJ2-7; possibly TRBD2 for D (5 bases). Trimming cost V 7 bases and J 3 bases, with 10 bases left between them. This CDR3 has 12 amino acids. Germline V gives CDR1 MNHNS, CDR2 SASEGT. Here the CDR3 DNA reads TGTGCCAGCAAACCGGGGTTCTACGAGCAGTACTTC. The encoded protein is CASKPGFYEQYF.

The rearrangement uses TRBV2 and TRBJ1-1; D possibly corresponds to TRBD1 (5 bases). This CDR3 has 13 amino acids. Looked up from germline, CDR1 is SNHLY and CDR2 is FYNNEI. Between the trimmed V and J ends, which lost 4 bases and 4 bases, there was a span of 10 bases. The chain's CDR3 is CASSAQGGTEAFF. CDR3 DNA sequence: TGTGCCAGCAGTGCCCAGGGAGGCACTGAAGCTTTCTTT.

This chain links TRBV29-1 with TRBJ2-1; 8 bases align to TRBD1. CDR3 size: 13 residues. With V trimmed by 1 base and J by 7 bases, 3 bases remained unmatched. Germline loops: CDR1 SQVTM, CDR2 ANQGSEA. CDR3 amino acids: CSVEAQGANEQFF. The DNA for the CDR3 is TGCAGCGTTGAAGCCCAGGGGGCTAATGAGCAGTTCTTC.

The chain links TRBV10-3 to TRBJ2-1; 10 positions agree with TRBD1. This CDR3 contains 13 residues. CDR1 is ENHRY, CDR2 SYGVKD, per germline. V lost 8 bases, J lost 6 bases, and 4 bases stayed unmatched. The CDR3 DNA reads TGTGCCATCGGGACAGGGGAAAGCAATGAGCAGTTCTTC. Translated, it gives CAIGTGESNEQFF.

The chain combines TRBV18 with TRBJ2-2; no clear D gene. V lost 2 bases, J lost 7 bases, and 5 bases lay in between. The CDR3 consists of 12 residues. Per the germline V gene, CDR1 is KGHSH and CDR2 is LQKENI. The CDR3 reads CASSPAVGELFF. The CDR3 DNA follows: TGTGCCAGCTCACCAGCGGTCGGGGAGCTGTTTTTT.

The chain joins TRBV5-4 to TRBJ2-7, with TRBD1 matching 10 bases. CDR3 length: 15 residues. Germline V gene data show CDR1 as SGHNT and CDR2 as YYREEE (reference sequence). The V gene end was trimmed by 3 bases and the J gene end by 3 bases; junction bases not matched to a gene: 6. The CDR3 here is CASSYRDRGIYEQYF. The CDR3 coding sequence is TGTGCCAGCAGCTACCGGGACAGGGGTATCTACGAGCAGTACTTC.

The chain links TRBV11-1 to TRBJ1-5; D might be TRBD1 (5 bases). V was cut by 0 bases and J by 5 bases, with 5 bases left in between. The germline gives CDR1 SGHAT, CDR2 FQDESV (reference sequence). The CDR3 totals 13 residues. The CDR3 nucleotides read TGTGCCAGCAGCTTAGCGACAGATCAGCCCCAGCATTTT. Translating gives CASSLATDQPQHF.

The table lists this clone with a count of one. The chain carries TRBV13 and TRBJ2-3; 9 bases match TRBD2. The V gene end was trimmed by 2 bases and the J gene end by 4 bases; junction bases not matched to a gene: 1. The germline gives CDR1 PRHDT, CDR2 FYEKMQ (reference sequence). There are 14 residues in the CDR3. CDR3 DNA sequence: TGTGCCAGCAGCTTACTAGCGGGACCAGATACGCAGTATTTT. Its translation is CASSLLAGPDTQYF.

This chain uses TRBV5-1 with TRBJ2-1, with D perhaps TRBD1 (5 bases). The V gene's germline CDR1 is SGHRS and CDR2 YFSETQ. CDR3 length: 15 amino acids. The V gene lost 4 bases and the J gene lost 8 bases, with 19 bases spanning the gap. CDR3 bases: TGCGCCAGCAGCGCGGACAAGCGAAAAGAGGATGAGCAGTTCTTC. Protein product: CASSADKRKEDEQFF.

This clone showed up just a few times. The chain is built from TRBV28 and TRBJ2-6, with a tentative D call TRBD1 (6 bases). Looked up from germline, CDR1 is MDHEN and CDR2 is SYDVKM. The CDR3 is 14 amino acids. Between the trimmed V and J ends, which lost 7 bases and 4 bases, there was a span of 11 bases. CDR3: CASTTGTGANVLTF. The CDR3, as DNA: TGTGCCAGCACTACAGGGACCGGGGCCAACGTCCTGACTTTC.

The J gene is TRBJ2-1, the V gene TRBV2; weak D call: TRBD1 (6 bases). CDR3 length: 15 residues. V was cut by 7 bases and J by 6 bases, with 19 bases left in between. Germline CDR1 reads SNHLY; CDR2 reads FYNNEI. For the CDR3, the DNA is TGTGCCAGCACTCAAAACAGGGATTTGAGCAATGAGCAGTTCTTC. Its protein product is CASTQNRDLSNEQFF.

The chain carries TRBV10-1 and TRBJ2-2, with D tentatively TRBD1 (6 bases). Trimming shortened V by 3 bases and J by 6 bases, and 11 bases separated the two germline ends. The CDR3 contains 14 residues. Germline CDR1 WNHNN, CDR2 SYGVQD (reference sequence). The CDR3 DNA reads as TGCGCCAGCAGTGAAAGACAGGTCGCCGGGGAGCTGTTTTTT. This sequence encodes CASSERQVAGELFF.

This sequence joins TRBV6-6 and TRBJ2-2; D gene uncertain. This CDR3 is 13 amino acids long. CDR1 and CDR2 (germline): MNHNY, SVGAGI (reference sequence). V was trimmed by 0 bases and J by 6 bases, leaving 5 bases between them. CDR3 region: CASSYSASGELFF. CDR3 nucleotides: TGTGCCAGCAGTTACTCGGCCTCCGGGGAGCTGTTTTTT.

The CDR3 is CASTEGGADQPQHF. CDR3 coding DNA: TGTGCCAGCACCGAAGGGGGGGCAGATCAGCCCCAGCATTTT. This sequence joins TRBV7-2 and TRBJ1-5, with D possibly TRBD1 on 6 matching bases. Germline CDR1 is SGHTA and CDR2 is FQGNSA. The CDR3 covers 14 residues. Trimming stripped 7 bases from V and 5 bases from J, with 15 bases between.

This chain connects TRBV28 to TRBJ1-4, with D unclear. Trimming pared 1 base from V and 7 bases from J, leaving 13 bases between. Germline V gene sequence: CDR1 MDHEN, CDR2 SYDVKM. The CDR3 runs 15 residues. The CDR3 here is CASSLSAGRGEKLFF. CDR3 DNA: TGTGCCAGCAGTTTATCGGCAGGTCGGGGTGAAAAACTGTTTTTT.

CDR3 nucleotide sequence: TGCAGCGTTGAACAAGGGGTTGGTGAAGCTTTCTTT. Residues: CSVEQGVGEAFF. The chain is built from TRBV29-1 and TRBJ1-1; perhaps TRBD1 as D (5 bases). V lost 2 bases, J lost 7 bases, and 11 bases lay in between. The CDR3 has 12 amino acids. Germline-derived CDR1 and CDR2 are SQVTM and ANQGSEA.

This sequence joins TRBV7-6 and TRBJ2-5; TRBD2 matches at 10 bases. The CDR3 extends over 17 amino acids. Germline V gene lookup returns CDR1 SGHVS and CDR2 FNYEAQ. Trimming at V came to 1 base and at J to 2 bases, leaving 7 bases not matched to a gene. CDR3 amino acids: CASSLVLAGAGQETQYF. The CDR3 DNA reads as TGTGCCAGCAGCTTAGTGCTAGCGGGAGCGGGTCAAGAGACCCAGTACTTC.

The V gene is TRBV5-6, the J gene TRBJ1-2; possible D gene TRBD1, 5 bases. The CDR3 contains 12 residues. Germline CDR1 is SGHDT and CDR2 is YYEEEE. Trimming took off 3 bases at V and 8 bases at J, with 11 bases between the two ends. The CDR3 protein is CASSSSGPGYTF. The DNA for the CDR3 is TGTGCCAGCAGCTCTTCAGGGCCCGGCTACACCTTC.

In DNA, the CDR3 is TGTGCCAGCTCACCAGCCGGCCTCAAGGGGTACAATGAGCAGTTCTTC. Translated: CASSPAGLKGYNEQFF. The V call is TRBV18, the J call TRBJ2-1; tentatively, D is TRBD1 (5 bases). V was clipped by 2 bases and J by 4 bases, with 15 bases between them. In germline, CDR1 is KGHSH, CDR2 LQKENI. The CDR3 spans 16 residues.

The rearrangement joins TRBV28 to TRBJ2-7; a weak D match, TRBD2 (6 bases). CDR3 length equals 12 residues. The germline V and J ends were trimmed by 6 bases and 4 bases, with 10 bases remaining between them. The germline V gene encodes CDR1 MDHEN and CDR2 SYDVKM. Written as DNA, the CDR3 is TGTGCCAGCAGCCTGCTAGCGTACGAGCAGTACTTC. Protein product: CASSLLAYEQYF.

The chain employs TRBV5-1 and TRBJ2-3; no firm D call. The length of the CDR3 is 15 residues. V was cut by 0 bases and J by 1 base, with 9 bases left in between. Germline CDR1 is SGHRS and CDR2 is YFSETQ. CDR3 sequence reads: CASSLGRSGTDTQYF. CDR3 nucleotide sequence: TGCGCCAGCAGCTTGGGGCGGTCTGGCACAGATACGCAGTATTTT.